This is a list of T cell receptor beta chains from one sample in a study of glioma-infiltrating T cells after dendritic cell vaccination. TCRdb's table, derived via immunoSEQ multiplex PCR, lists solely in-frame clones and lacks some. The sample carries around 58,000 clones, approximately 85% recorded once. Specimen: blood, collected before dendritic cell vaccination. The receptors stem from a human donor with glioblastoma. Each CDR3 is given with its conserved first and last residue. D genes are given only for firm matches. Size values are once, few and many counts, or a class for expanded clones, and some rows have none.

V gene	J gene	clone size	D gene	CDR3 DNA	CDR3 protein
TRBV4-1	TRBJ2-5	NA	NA	TGCGCCAGCAGCCAAGTCCCGCAGTCAGCGAACCAAGAGACCCAGTACTTC	CASSQVPQSANQETQYF
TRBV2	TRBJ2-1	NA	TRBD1	TGTGCCAGCAGTGTGGGCAGGGGGCTTTACAATGAGCAGTTCTTC	CASSVGRGLYNEQFF
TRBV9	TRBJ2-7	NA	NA	TGTGCCAGCAGCGTAAGCTCGAATCCATTTTACGAGCAGTACTTC	CASSVSSNPFYEQYF
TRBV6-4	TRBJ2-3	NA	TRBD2	TGTGCCAGCAGGAGGGCCGGGGGACTAGCGGGGGGTACGCAGTATTTT	CASRRAGGLAGGTQYF
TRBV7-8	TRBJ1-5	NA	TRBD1	TGTGCCAGCAGCTTAACAGGGGGTGCATCGCCCCAGCATTTT	CASSLTGGASPQHF
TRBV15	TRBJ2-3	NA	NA	TGTGCCACCAGCAGCGCCGCGGGGCAGGATACGCAGTATTTT	CATSSAAGQDTQYF
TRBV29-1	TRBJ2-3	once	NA	TGCAGCGGCTTCGGGGGGCCAGATACGCAGTATTTT	CSGFGGPDTQYF
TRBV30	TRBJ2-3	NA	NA	TGTGCCTGGAGTGTCGAACGGACAGATACGCAGTATTTT	CAWSVERTDTQYF
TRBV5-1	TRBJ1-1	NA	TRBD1	TGCGCCAGCAGCTTGGAGGACAGGGTATACACTGAAGCTTTCTTT	CASSLEDRVYTEAFF
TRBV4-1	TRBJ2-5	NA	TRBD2	TGCGCCAGCAGCCGGGCTAGCGGGGGGGGAGGGGAGACCCAGTACTTC	CASSRASGGGGETQYF
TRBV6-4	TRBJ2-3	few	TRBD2	TGTGCCAGCAGTGACTCCTCTAGCGGGGGGGCCGGTACAGATACGCAGTATTTT	CASSDSSSGGAGTDTQYF
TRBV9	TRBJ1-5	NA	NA	TGTGCCAGCAGCGTAGGGGTAGGGGAAGGGCAGCCCCAGCATTTT	CASSVGVGEGQPQHF
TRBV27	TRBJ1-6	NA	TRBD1	TGTGCCAGCAGTAGGGACAGGTCCGACTCACCCCTCCACTTT	CASSRDRSDSPLHF
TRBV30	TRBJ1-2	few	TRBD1	TGTGCCTGGAGCAGGGGGCCTAACTATGGCTACACCTTC	CAWSRGPNYGYTF
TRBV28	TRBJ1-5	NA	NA	TGTGCCATCCAGGGAAGTGAGAATCAGCCCCAGCATTTT	CAIQGSENQPQHF
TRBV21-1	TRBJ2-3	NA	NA	TGTGCCACAAACCCGACAGGGTGTCAGACAGATACGCAGTATTTT	CATNPTGCQTDTQYF
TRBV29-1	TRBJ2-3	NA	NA	TGCAGCGTTGCCCAAGCGGGCGGTAAAGATACGCAGTATTTT	CSVAQAGGKDTQYF
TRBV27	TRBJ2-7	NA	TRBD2	TGTGCCAGCAGTCCGGAGGAGCGGGGGGGCGAGCAGTACTTC	CASSPEERGGEQYF
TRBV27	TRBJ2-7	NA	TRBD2	TGTGCCAGCAGTGGAAGACTAGCGGGGGCAAAGAAGCAGTACTTC	CASSGRLAGAKKQYF
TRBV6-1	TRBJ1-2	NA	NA	TGTGCCAGCAGGGGTTTGACTCCCCCGGGCTATGGCTACACCTTC	CASRGLTPPGYGYTF
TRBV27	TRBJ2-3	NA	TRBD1	TGTGCCAGCAGTTACGGACAGGGCTCATCACGCCCGAAGAGAGATACGCAGTATTTT	CASSYGQGSSRPKRDTQYF
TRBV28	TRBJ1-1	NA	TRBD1	TGTGCCCTCACAGGGGACATGAACACTGAAGCTTTCTTT	CALTGDMNTEAFF
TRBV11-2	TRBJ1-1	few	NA	TGTGCCAGCAGTCGTACAGGGAACATGAACACTGAAGCTTTCTTT	CASSRTGNMNTEAFF
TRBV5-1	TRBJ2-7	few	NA	TGCGCCAGCAGCTTGGCCGCGGCAGCCGGAGAGCAGTACTTC	CASSLAAAAGEQYF
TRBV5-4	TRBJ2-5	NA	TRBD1	TGTGCCAGCAGCTCCAGGACAGGGACTCAAGAGACCCAGTACTTC	CASSSRTGTQETQYF
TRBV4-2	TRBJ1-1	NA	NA	TGTGCCAGCAGCCAAGAGGCTCAGGGTGACACTGAAGCTTTCTTT	CASSQEAQGDTEAFF
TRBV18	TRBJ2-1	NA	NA	TGTGCCAGCTCACCAAGGGGACTCTCCTACAATGAGCAGTTCTTC	CASSPRGLSYNEQFF
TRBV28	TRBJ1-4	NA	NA	TGTGCCAGCAGTACCTCCCGCGGGGCTGAAAAACTGTTTTTT	CASSTSRGAEKLFF
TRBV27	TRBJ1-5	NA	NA	TGTGCCAGCAGTTTTTATCCCGTTAGCAATCAGCCCCAGCATTTT	CASSFYPVSNQPQHF
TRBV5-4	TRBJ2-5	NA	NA	TGTGCCAGCAGCTTAACAGGGCAGCAAGAGACCCAGTACTTC	CASSLTGQQETQYF
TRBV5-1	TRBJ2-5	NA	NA	TGCGCCAGCAGCCCGGCGCAGGGGTATGAGACCCAGTACTTC	CASSPAQGYETQYF
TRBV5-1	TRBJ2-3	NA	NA	TGCGCCAGCAGGCAAATCAAAGCGGGCCCTAGCACAGATACGCAGTATTTT	CASRQIKAGPSTDTQYF
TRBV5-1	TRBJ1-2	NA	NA	TGCGCCAGCAGCTTGGGCTCAGGGGTCTCTGGCTACACCTTC	CASSLGSGVSGYTF
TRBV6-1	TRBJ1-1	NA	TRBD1	TGTGCCAGCAGTGAAGCAGGGGGCAGCACTGAAGCTTTCTTT	CASSEAGGSTEAFF
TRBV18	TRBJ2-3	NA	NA	TGTGCCAGCTCGGCATCCAGGGATACGCAGTATTTT	CASSASRDTQYF
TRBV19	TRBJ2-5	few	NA	TGTGCCAGTAGTATCACGGGGATACAAGAGACCCAGTACTTC	CASSITGIQETQYF
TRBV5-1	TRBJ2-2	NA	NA	TGCGCCAGCAGCGGGGGCGAGCCTGCACCCGGGGAGCTGTTTTTT	CASSGGEPAPGELFF
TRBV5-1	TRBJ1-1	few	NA	TGCGCCAGCAGTTCCCCCCAGGGGATGACGCGGAACACTGAAGCTTTCTTT	CASSSPQGMTRNTEAFF
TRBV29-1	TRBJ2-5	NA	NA	TGCAGCGTTGGCGTCGGCCAAGAGACCCAGTACTTC	CSVGVGQETQYF
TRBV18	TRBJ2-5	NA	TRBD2	TGTGCCAGCTCACCAAGGAGCGGGGGGAATCGTGAGACCCAGTACTTC	CASSPRSGGNRETQYF
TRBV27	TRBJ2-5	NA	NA	TGTGCCAGCAGTCCGAGCTGGGCTGCAGAGACCCAGTACTTC	CASSPSWAAETQYF
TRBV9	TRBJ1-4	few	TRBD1	TGTGCCAGCAGCGACGGACAGGGGTCTAATGAAAAACTGTTTTTT	CASSDGQGSNEKLFF
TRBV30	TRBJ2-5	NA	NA	TGTGCCTCCTCCGGGACTCCTCGGGAGACCCAGTACTTC	CASSGTPRETQYF
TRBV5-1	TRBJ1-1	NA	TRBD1	TGCGCCAGCAGCTTGACAGGGGAGAACACTGAAGCTTTCTTT	CASSLTGENTEAFF
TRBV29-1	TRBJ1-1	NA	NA	TGCAGCGTTGAGAGGACAATGAACACTGAAGCTTTCTTT	CSVERTMNTEAFF